Given below is one TCR beta chain in context. Its specificity is unknown. This entry comes from a study of T cell responses to AZD1222 COVID-19 vaccine. General observations from the study: It was only after the peak T cell response that any repertoires were sampled. The donor cohort was predominantly white British with a female majority, and clonal diversity may have been underestimated. Spike-wide coverage was observed for vaccine-associated CD4 TCRs, with dominant responses at 160-218 and 743-854. Reportedly, nearly half the spike-specific TCRs target unmutated variant regions.

Method: immunoSEQ multiplex PCR; TCRdb's copy keeps in-frame clones and lacks some. In the table there are 160,000 or so clones, around nine tenths of which are singletons. Germline V lookup: CDR1 MDHEN, CDR2 SYDVKM. Trimming cost V 4 bases and J 1 base; bases outside gene matches: 11. CDR3 length equals 17 residues. The specimen comprised peripheral blood, sampled on day 0 of AZD1222 vaccination. The receptor's source is an adult in good health. The gene calls are TRBV28 and TRBJ1-1; 8 bases match TRBD1. The CDR3 nucleotides read TGTGCCAGCAGTTCCAAAAGGACAGGGAATTGGAACACTGAAGCTTTCTTT. It is translated as CASSSKRTGNWNTEAFF.